The following is a T cell receptor (beta chain) sequence with its context. No antigen is known for it. CDR3 length equals 12 residues. V dropped 7 bases and J dropped 10; count of bases not matched to a gene: 5. CDR1 and CDR2 (germline): SGHAT, FQDESV (reference sequence). The TCR alpha and TCR beta cDNA libraries, bearing sample barcodes and UMIs, were generated by 5'RACE using constant-segment primers. MiXCR, run by TCRdb on the 5' RACE reads, gives a single entry per CDR3 protein. The top ten hold 22% of the sample, which has about 350,000 distinct CDR3 sequences, roughly an eighth seen once. The sample comes from a study of T-cell memory formation after mild COVID-19. For the study at large: TCR clusters showed largely donor specificity.

Points from the study as a whole: Mainly in CM and EM were contracting CD4+ clones; CD8+ were in EMRA. Clones that got smaller from day 15 to 85 had even CD4/CD8, while clones growing later tipped toward CD4+.

The sequenced sample was PBMCs or a T cell subset sorted from them (not recorded which). The chain combines TRBV11-1 with TRBJ1-2, with TRBD1 matching over 11 bases. The TCR was taken from a man between 18 and 29 years old who had mild COVID-19 (a few samples of this study predate the infection). Cell type and time point are not known. CDR3 in amino acids: CASKGQGVDYTF. The DNA for the CDR3 is TGTGCCAGCAAGGGACAGGGGGTTGACTACACCTTC. The full variable domain, completed using reference TRBV11-1 and TRBJ1-2, is EAEVAQSPRYKITEKSQAVAFWCDPISGHATLYWYRQILGQGPELLVQFQDESVVDDSQLPKDRFSAERLKGVDSTLKIQPAELGDSAMYLCASKGQGVDYTFGSGTRLTVV.